The entry below gives a single T cell receptor (beta chain) sequence along with its context. At the DNA level, this CDR3 is encoded by other sequences in the same sample as well. These data come from a study of blood T cell repertoires in COVID-19. The germline V gene has CDR1 SGHNT and CDR2 YYREEE (reference sequence). Trimming took off 0 bases at V and 2 bases at J, with 11 bases between the two ends. The CDR3 extends over 15 amino acids. Assay: immunoSEQ multiplex PCR; the TCRdb copy retains only in-frame clones and omits some. The sample records some 290,000 clones, approximately 86% being singletons.

The origin of this receptor is a woman aged 50 to 60 who had recovered from COVID-19. V and J are TRBV5-4 and TRBJ1-2, with a possible D match to TRBD1 (6 bases). Sequenced: peripheral blood. This CDR3 reads CASSLAGGANYGYTF. The CDR3 coding sequence is TGTGCCAGCAGCTTGGCTGGGGGGGCGAACTATGGCTACACCTTC.